This T cell receptor (beta chain) emerged from a study of cytomegalovirus exposure and HLA in healthy donors. Study conclusions and caveats: In a later analysis, DRB1 alleles had the most associated TCRs; HLA-C alleles the fewest. The productive fraction for most TCR beta V segments was about 90% or about 30% in an earlier analysis. One variant, a missense change in DCLRE1C, was linked in a later analysis to TCR beta V- and J-gene trimming.

Researchers ran the PCR with 60 Vbeta and 13 Jbeta primers. Per the original data handling: In a later analysis, approximately 73 million unique TCR beta chains included roughly 11 million shared by two or more donors. Clones were read by immunoSEQ multiplex PCR, and TCRdb kept only the in-frame ones, dropping some. V and J calls and clone size are copied from that table; D and trimming were computed from the DNA. Here the sample spans 160,000 or so clones, 79% being singletons. Trimming took 4 bases from V and 1 from J; bases not matched to a gene: 13. CDR3 length: 19 residues. Germline loops: CDR1 SGHRS, CDR2 YFSETQ. Comments on this clone: Its antigen is unknown.

The clonotype originates from a woman between 40 and 55 years old in good health and CMV-seronegative. This chain uses TRBV5-1 with TRBJ2-1, with 11 bases aligning to TRBD2. The sample was PBMCs. The CDR3 here is CASSVGTSGAIDSYNEQFF. The CDR3 DNA sequence: TGCGCCAGCAGCGTAGGGACTAGCGGCGCTATAGATTCCTACAATGAGCAGTTCTTC.